These 14 T cell receptor beta chains came from one sample sequenced in a study of shared clonotypes between healthy human individuals. TCRdb keeps only in-frame clones here, not all; method: immunoSEQ multiplex PCR. The repertoire includes around 2.5 million clones, 90% to 95% of them detected once, and around 0.37% sits in the top ten. Sequencing was carried out using naive CD4+ T cells from PBMCs. This sample's subset: CD45RA+ positively selected. The source is a man aged 18 to 30 in good health. Some clones in this sample may be carry-over from other donors' samples.

Note on this clone: The sample holds other DNA sequences that translate to the same CDR3. This sequence joins TRBV9 and TRBJ1-1; 8 nucleotides align to TRBD1. Trimming removed 4 bases from V and 1 base from J; junction bases left unmatched: 3. The CDR3 spans 14 residues. CDR1 and CDR2 from the germline V gene are SGDLS and YYNGEE. CDR3 in DNA: TGTGCCAGCAGCCCAGGGGGCGGGAACACTGAAGCTTTCTTT. This translates into CASSPGGGNTEAFF.

In this sample, this clone turned up a few times. J is TRBJ1-5 and V is TRBV30; a weak D match, TRBD1 (5 bases). Germline CDR1 reads GTSNPN; CDR2 reads SVGIG (reference sequence). Trimming left V 3 bases short and J 7 bases short, with 13 bases between. This CDR3 is 13 amino acids long. CDR3 region: CAWSHGGSQPQHF. The CDR3 DNA follows: TGTGCCTGGAGCCACGGGGGATCGCAGCCCCAGCATTTT.

V usage is TRBV6-1 and J usage is TRBJ2-3; D is undetermined. The V end lost 5 bases, the J end lost 6 bases, and 12 bases lay between the germline ends. The CDR3 sequence is 13 residues long. In germline, CDR1 is MNHNS, CDR2 SASEGT. CDR3 in DNA: TGTGCCAGCAGTTTGTCTAGTAGCGATACGCAGTATTTT. Translating it yields CASSLSSSDTQYF.

The J gene is TRBJ2-1, the V gene TRBV5-4; TRBD2 agrees at 7 bases. V dropped 10 bases and J dropped 0; count of bases not matched to a gene: 19. The CDR3 consists of 18 residues. Looked up from germline, CDR1 is SGHNT and CDR2 is YYREEE (reference sequence). The CDR3 sequence is CAPGTGGGAMISYNEQFF. The CDR3 DNA reads TGTGCCCCAGGGACCGGGGGAGGGGCTATGATCTCCTACAATGAGCAGTTCTTC. The full variable domain, its missing parts supplied by reference TRBV5-4 and TRBJ2-1, is ETGVTQSPTHLIKTRGQQVTLRCSSQSGHNTVSWYQQALGQGPQFIFQYYREEENGRGNFPPRFSGLQFPNYSSELNVNALELDDSALYLCAPGTGGGAMISYNEQFFGPGTRLTVL.

The CDR3 here is CASSKECVRQGNTGELFF. The CDR3 DNA reads as TGTGCCAGCAGCAAAGAATGCGTTCGGCAGGGAAACACCGGGGAGCTGTTTTTT. The rearrangement uses TRBV21-1 and TRBJ2-2; no DNA check was done on the table's D call, TRBD1. TRBV21-1 is flagged as a pseudogene. The CDR3 loop spans 18 amino acids.

This clone was seen only once. The chain carries TRBV6-5 and TRBJ2-7, with 9 positions matching TRBD1. J gave up 1 base and V 7 bases, and 8 bases lay outside the gene matches. Germline loops: CDR1 MNHEY, CDR2 SVGAGI. CDR3 length equals 15 residues. CDR3 amino acids: CASTDPGQGSYEQYF. As DNA, the CDR3 is TGTGCCAGCACCGATCCGGGACAGGGATCCTACGAGCAGTACTTC.

The rearrangement links TRBV15 to TRBJ2-5, with 13 bases that match TRBD2. Germline V gives CDR1 LNHNV, CDR2 YYDKDF (reference sequence). The CDR3 is 16 residues long. V was pared by 8 bases and J by 4 bases, with 10 bases of the junction left unmatched. CDR3 protein: CATPMTSGRCRETQYF. CDR3 in DNA: TGTGCCACCCCCATGACTAGCGGGAGGTGTAGAGAGACCCAGTACTTC.

The CDR3 DNA follows: TGTGCCAGTAGTATAGCTAGGGTGCAGCCCCAGCATTTT. Protein product: CASSIARVQPQHF. V and J are TRBV19 and TRBJ1-5; D is ambiguous. The V end was cut by 1 base, the J end by 7 bases, with 8 bases between. CDR3 length: 13 amino acids. In germline, CDR1 is LNHDA, CDR2 SQIVND (reference sequence). Full variable domain (outside the CDR3, taken from reference TRBV19 and TRBJ1-5): DGGITQSPKYLFRKEGQNVTLSCEQNLNHDAMYWYRQDPGQGLRLIYYSQIVNDFQKGDIAEGYSVSREKKESFPLTVTSAQKNPTAFYLCASSIARVQPQHFGDGTRLSIL.

CDR3 sequence: CASSLSSNIDIQYF. The CDR3 region has the DNA TGCGCCAGCAGCTTGAGCAGTAACATCGACATTCAGTACTTC. The rearrangement links TRBV5-1 to TRBJ2-4, with D hard to call. The V gene lost 1 base and the J gene lost 8 bases, with 13 bases spanning the gap. Per germline, CDR1 SGHRS and CDR2 YFSETQ. The CDR3 totals 14 residues.

This chain joins TRBV30 and TRBJ2-7; the D gene is possibly TRBD2 (5 bases). Trimming shortened V by 3 bases and J by 3 bases, and 15 bases separated the two germline ends. The germline CDR1 and CDR2 sequences are GTSNPN and SVGIG (reference sequence). This CDR3 comprises 14 residues. CDR3 region: CAWRSGRPNYEQYF. The CDR3 DNA follows: TGTGCCTGGAGGTCGGGAAGGCCTAACTACGAGCAGTACTTC.

On this clone: The junction differs from germline at one of its ends, possibly a read error. The chain recombines TRBV5-1 with TRBJ2-7; 8 nucleotides line up with TRBD1. CDR3 length: 18 residues. Per the germline V gene, CDR1 is SGHRS and CDR2 is YFSETQ. CDR3 loop: CASRLDRVRPKHSYEQYF. The CDR3 DNA reads as TGCGCCAGCAGGTTGGACAGGGTTCGTCCAAAGCACTCCTACGAGCAGTACTTC.

On this clone itself: The same CDR3 is also encoded by other DNA sequences in this sample. This chain joins TRBV18 and TRBJ2-5, with 7 bases lining up with TRBD1. There are 15 residues in the CDR3. Germline V gene data show CDR1 as KGHSH and CDR2 as LQKENI. V was pared by 0 bases and J by 2 bases, with 3 bases of the junction left unmatched. The CDR3, as DNA: TGTGCCAGCTCACCACCGCGGACAGGACAAGAGACCCAGTACTTC. Protein: CASSPPRTGQETQYF.

The DNA for the CDR3 is TGTGCCAGTAAATTACAGGGGGCTGGAAACACCATATATTTT. This sequence encodes CASKLQGAGNTIYF. V and J are TRBV27 and TRBJ1-3, with 8 bases aligning to TRBD1. V was clipped by 9 bases and J by 2 bases; unmatched bases: 6. The CDR3 spans 14 residues. Germline CDR1 and CDR2: MNHEY and SMNVEV (reference sequence).

In its sample, this clone was seen a few times. The genes are TRBV29-1 and TRBJ1-1; no firm D call. CDR1 is SQVTM and CDR2 is ANQGSEA in the germline V gene. CDR3 length: 12 residues. V lost 4 bases, J lost 3 bases, and 9 bases lay in between. CDR3 amino acids: CSVGREDTEAFF. The CDR3 DNA sequence: TGCAGCGTTGGAAGGGAGGACACTGAAGCTTTCTTT.